This TCR beta chain was obtained from a study of monozygotic twins with inflammatory bowel disease. Germline V gene data show CDR1 as ENHRY and CDR2 as SYGVKD. The CDR3 has 15 residues. TCRdb re-called the 5' RACE reads and shows each CDR3 protein once, DNA omitted. This sample's clone table lists approximately 330,000 distinct CDR3 sequences. The template was total RNA from whole blood, with no T cell sorting. Concerning this clonotype: Its antigen is as yet unknown.

Study-level points and caveats: It was in IBD patients that TCRbeta diversity (inverse Simpson) was lower than in healthy co-twins.

Sequenced material: blood. This clonotype originated in a human donor with ulcerative colitis or Crohn's disease, or a healthy co-twin of an affected twin (not recorded which). The J gene is TRBJ1-4, the V gene TRBV10-3; TCRdb gives TRBD1 as the D gene, but with no DNA this cannot be confirmed. The CDR3 sequence is CAISGTTEGGEKLFF.